The rows below give T cell receptor beta chains drawn from one sample of a study of cytomegalovirus exposure and HLA in healthy donors. Method: immunoSEQ multiplex PCR; TCRdb's copy keeps in-frame clones and lacks some. The table shows 200,000 or so clones, with 75% to 80% occurring only once. Sequencing input: PBMCs. The receptors originated from a woman aged 30 to 39 in good health and CMV-seropositive. The CDR3 runs from the conserved cysteine through the conserved F or W. D genes are given only for firm matches. For some rows the clone size is stated as once, few or many, or as a class when expanded; others skip it.

V gene	J gene	D gene	clone size	CDR3 DNA	CDR3 protein
TRBV7-2	TRBJ2-1	.	few	TGTGCCAGCAGCCCTCAGGGTCAGCAGTTCTTC	CASSPQGQQFF
TRBV4-1	TRBJ2-7	TRBD1	.	TGCGCCAGCAGCCCGCTGGACAGGGATGGATCTTACGAGCAGTACTTC	CASSPLDRDGSYEQYF
TRBV7-8	TRBJ1-5	TRBD1	.	TGTGCCAGCAGCTTCTCCAGGGGGGATCAGCCCCAGCATTTT	CASSFSRGDQPQHF
TRBV28	TRBJ2-7	.	once	TGTGCCAGCAGTTCCCCGGGTAGCGAGAACGAGCAGTACTTC	CASSSPGSENEQYF
TRBV6-1	TRBJ2-1	TRBD2	.	TGTGCCAGCAGTGCTCACAAGGGACTAGCGGGAAGCAATGAGCAGTTCTTC	CASSAHKGLAGSNEQFF
TRBV6-1	TRBJ1-6	.	.	TGTGCCAGCAGTGAAGCGCCTGGCAGGGGCCGATCACCCCCCCACTTT	CASSEAPGRGRSPPHF
TRBV25-1	TRBJ2-7	TRBD2	.	TGTGCCAGCGGTACTAGCGGGGGCTCCTACGAGCAGTACTTC	CASGTSGGSYEQYF
TRBV28	TRBJ2-3	.	.	TGTGCCAGCAGTCCCGGCACAGATACGCAGTATTTT	CASSPGTDTQYF
TRBV4-3	TRBJ1-2	.	.	TGCGCCAGCAGCCAAGATCTCTATGGCTACACCTTC	CASSQDLYGYTF
TRBV19	TRBJ2-2	TRBD2	.	TGTGCCAGCCGTCCGGCGGGGGTGTCGGTTGGGGAGCTGTTTTTT	CASRPAGVSVGELFF
TRBV6-6	TRBJ1-1	.	few	TGTGCCAGCAACGGGGGGCCGGTCGTGAACACTGAAGCTTTCTTT	CASNGGPVVNTEAFF
TRBV5-5	TRBJ2-2	TRBD2	.	TGTGCCAGCAGCTTGGACCGCCGGGGGGTAATCAACACCGGGGAGCTGTTTTTT	CASSLDRRGVINTGELFF
TRBV4-3	TRBJ2-1	TRBD2	.	TGCGCCAGCAGCCAGAGGACTAGCGGGTTATACAATGAGCAGTTCTTC	CASSQRTSGLYNEQFF
TRBV5-4	TRBJ2-5	.	.	TGTGCCAGCAGCCCGCAGGGGCCGTTCTTAAAAGAGACCCAGTACTTC	CASSPQGPFLKETQYF
TRBV2	TRBJ2-1	TRBD1	.	TGTGCCAGCAGGGCAGGGGGCTACAATGAGCAGTTCTTC	CASRAGGYNEQFF
TRBV28	TRBJ2-2	.	.	TGTGCCAGCAGGCGCGGGGAGCTGTTTTTT	CASRRGELFF
TRBV27	TRBJ1-2	.	.	TGTGCCAGCAGTTCCGGGACTCCGAATACCTATGGCTACACCTTC	CASSSGTPNTYGYTF
TRBV11-2	TRBJ1-1	TRBD1	.	TGTGCCAGCAGTCGACAGGGGATGATGAACACTGAAGCTTTCTTT	CASSRQGMMNTEAFF
TRBV28	TRBJ2-5	.	.	TGTGCCAGCTGGGGGGTTGGGGAGACCCAGTACTTC	CASWGVGETQYF
TRBV6-5	TRBJ2-7	.	.	TGTGCCAGCAGTACCGGCTCTGTTCGGGGAACCGAGCAGTACTTC	CASSTGSVRGTEQYF
TRBV5-4	TRBJ2-5	TRBD2	.	TGTGCCAGCAGCCCCCCGGGGGGGCCGGCCCAGTACTTC	CASSPPGGPAQYF
TRBV9	TRBJ2-5	.	.	TGTGCCAGCAGCGTAGGTCGGACTGTACAAGAGACCCAGTACTTC	CASSVGRTVQETQYF
TRBV11-3	TRBJ2-2	TRBD2	.	TGTGCCAGCAGCCCCGGACTAGCGGGGGACGGGGAGCTGTTTTTT	CASSPGLAGDGELFF
TRBV27	TRBJ2-1	TRBD2	.	TGTGCCAGCAGTTTAGGGACTAGCGGGAGGGATGAGCAGTTCTTC	CASSLGTSGRDEQFF
TRBV25-1	TRBJ1-4	TRBD1	.	TGTGCCAGCAGTTTCGGACAGGGGGCGGAGGGTAAACTGTTTTTT	CASSFGQGAEGKLFF
TRBV2	TRBJ2-4	TRBD1	.	TGTGCCAGCAGGCTACCCGGACAGGGTCCCAAAAACATTCAGTACTTC	CASRLPGQGPKNIQYF
TRBV27	TRBJ1-2	.	.	TGTGCCAGCAGTTTAGGAGGGGTGGACTATGGCTACACCTTC	CASSLGGVDYGYTF
TRBV4-1	TRBJ1-3	.	.	TGCGCCAGCAGAGGGGCAGGGCAATCCTCTGGAAACACCATATATTTT	CASRGAGQSSGNTIYF
TRBV2	TRBJ2-7	TRBD1	.	TGTGCCAGCCTCGGACAGGGGGCATGGGGCGAGCAGTACTTC	CASLGQGAWGEQYF
TRBV6-6	TRBJ2-1	.	.	TGTGCCAGCCGCTCCCCTTCTTCACGGCTGGGGGCGGAGCAGTTCTTC	CASRSPSSRLGAEQFF
TRBV9	TRBJ2-1	TRBD2	.	TGTGCCAGCACCTATACGGGACTAGCGGGAAGTGAGCAGTTCTTC	CASTYTGLAGSEQFF
TRBV5-1	TRBJ2-3	.	.	TGCGCCAGCAGCTTGAGGGGGATTAGCGAACTCACAGATACGCAGTATTTT	CASSLRGISELTDTQYF
TRBV5-4	TRBJ2-3	TRBD1	.	TGTGCCAGCAGCCAACAGACAGGGGGCGGGAGCACAGATACGCAGTATTTT	CASSQQTGGGSTDTQYF
TRBV10-3	TRBJ2-1	.	once	TGTGCCATCAGCTTAAAAATCAGGGGACGGCTCGGGTCCAATGAGCAGTTCTTC	CAISLKIRGRLGSNEQFF
TRBV25-1	TRBJ2-7	.	once	TGTGCCAGCTCCTTGCAGTCCGAGCAGTACTTC	CASSLQSEQYF
TRBV5-1	TRBJ1-2	.	few	TGCGCCAGCAGCTTGGACGGGTGGGTCTACACCTTC	CASSLDGWVYTF
TRBV27	TRBJ1-4	.	.	TGTGCCAGCAGTCGAGGGATCGTCGAAAAACTGTTTTTT	CASSRGIVEKLFF
TRBV6-1	TRBJ2-1	.	.	TGTGCCAGCAGTGAAGGCCTCCCAGGCTCCTACAATGAGCAGTTCTTC	CASSEGLPGSYNEQFF
TRBV7-2	TRBJ2-7	.	.	TGTGCCAGCAGCTTCGGTTTAAGAGGGCAACTATACGAGCAGTACTTC	CASSFGLRGQLYEQYF
TRBV5-1	TRBJ2-7	TRBD1	.	TGCGCCAGCAGCTACCGGACAGGGTACTACGAGCAGTACTTC	CASSYRTGYYEQYF
TRBV5-1	TRBJ2-2	.	few	TGCGCCAGCAGCTTGACTCTCACCGGGGAGCTGTTTTTT	CASSLTLTGELFF
TRBV5-4	TRBJ1-1	.	.	TGTGCCAGCAGTCGCGAGCTGTCGAACACTGAAGCTTTCTTT	CASSRELSNTEAFF
TRBV5-4	TRBJ2-7	.	.	TGTGCCAGCAGTTTCCGGGACTTTACCTACGAGCAGTACTTC	CASSFRDFTYEQYF
TRBV18	TRBJ2-7	.	.	TGTGCCAGCTCACCCGGAACGCGGGGATACGAGCAGTACTTC	CASSPGTRGYEQYF
TRBV7-9	TRBJ2-5	TRBD1	.	TGTGCCAGCAGCCAATCGAGGGGGCCAGAGACCCAGTACTTC	CASSQSRGPETQYF
TRBV29-1	TRBJ2-1	TRBD2	.	TGCAGCGTCCTACCCGAACACTGGGCTAGCGGGGGGTTCGATGAGCAGTTCTTC	CSVLPEHWASGGFDEQFF
TRBV28	TRBJ2-7	.	few	TGTGCCAGCAGTTTAGGGCAGCAGGGCTACGAGCAGTACTTC	CASSLGQQGYEQYF
TRBV6-1	TRBJ2-7	.	.	TGTGCCAGCAGTGTAGGACAGTTGGCCTACGAGCAGTACTTC	CASSVGQLAYEQYF
TRBV4-3	TRBJ2-1	TRBD2	.	TGCGCCAGCAGCCCAAGGAGGGCTGGGGGGGTTTACAATGAGCAGTTCTTC	CASSPRRAGGVYNEQFF